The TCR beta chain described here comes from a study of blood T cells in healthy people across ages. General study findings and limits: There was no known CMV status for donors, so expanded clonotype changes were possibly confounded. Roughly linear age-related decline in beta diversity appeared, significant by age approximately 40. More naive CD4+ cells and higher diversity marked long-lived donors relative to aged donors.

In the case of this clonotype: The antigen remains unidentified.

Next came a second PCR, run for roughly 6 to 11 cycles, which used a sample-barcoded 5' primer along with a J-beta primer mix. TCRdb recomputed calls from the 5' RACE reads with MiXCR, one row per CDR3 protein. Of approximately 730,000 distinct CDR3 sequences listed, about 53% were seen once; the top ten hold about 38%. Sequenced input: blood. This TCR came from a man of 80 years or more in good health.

The CDR3 nucleotides are TGTGCCAGCAGCCAAGATAGAGGGAGGGGGACGGGCACTGAAGCTTTCTTT. Residues: CASSQDRGRGTGTEAFF. V usage is TRBV3-1 and J usage is TRBJ1-1; tentative D call: TRBD1 (6 bases). The CDR3 runs to 17 residues. The V and J ends lost 0 bases and 4 bases respectively, with 18 bases between them. Germline CDR1 reads LGHDT; CDR2 reads YNNKEL (reference sequence).